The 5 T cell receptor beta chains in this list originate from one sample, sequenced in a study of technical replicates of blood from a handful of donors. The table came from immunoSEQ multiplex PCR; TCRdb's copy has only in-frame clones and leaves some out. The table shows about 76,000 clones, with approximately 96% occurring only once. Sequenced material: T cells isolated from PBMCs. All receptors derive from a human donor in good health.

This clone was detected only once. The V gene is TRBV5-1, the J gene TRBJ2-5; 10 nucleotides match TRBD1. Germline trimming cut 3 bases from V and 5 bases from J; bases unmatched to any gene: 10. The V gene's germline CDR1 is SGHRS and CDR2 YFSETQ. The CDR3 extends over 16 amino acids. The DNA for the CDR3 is TGCGCCAGCAGCTCTGGGTTGACAGGGGGCGAGGAGACCCAGTACTTC. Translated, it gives CASSSGLTGGEETQYF.

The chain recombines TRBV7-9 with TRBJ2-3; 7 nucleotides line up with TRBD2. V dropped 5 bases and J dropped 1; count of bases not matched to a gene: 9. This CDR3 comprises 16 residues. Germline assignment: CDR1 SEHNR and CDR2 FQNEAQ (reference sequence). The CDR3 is CASSTSRDYGTDTQYF. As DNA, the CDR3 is TGTGCCAGCAGCACGTCCCGGGACTATGGCACAGATACGCAGTATTTT. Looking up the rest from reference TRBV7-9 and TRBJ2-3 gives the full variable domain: DTGVSQNPRHKITKRGQNVTFRCDPISEHNRLYWYRQTLGQGPEFLTYFQNEAQLEKSRLLSDRFSAERPKGSFSTLEIQRTEQGDSAMYLCASSTSRDYGTDTQYFGPGTRLTVL.

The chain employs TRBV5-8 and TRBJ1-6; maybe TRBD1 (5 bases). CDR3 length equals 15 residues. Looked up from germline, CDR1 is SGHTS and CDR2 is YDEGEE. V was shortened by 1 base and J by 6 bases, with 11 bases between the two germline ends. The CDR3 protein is CASSLRGSLNSPLHF. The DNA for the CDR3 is TGTGCCAGCAGCTTGAGGGGTAGCCTTAATTCACCCCTCCACTTT. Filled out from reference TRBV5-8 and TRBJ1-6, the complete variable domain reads EAGVTQSPTHLIKTRGQQATLRCSPISGHTSVYWYQQALGLGLQFLLWYDEGEERNRGNFPPRFSGRQFPNYSSELNVNALELEDSALYLCASSLRGSLNSPLHFGNGTRLTVT.

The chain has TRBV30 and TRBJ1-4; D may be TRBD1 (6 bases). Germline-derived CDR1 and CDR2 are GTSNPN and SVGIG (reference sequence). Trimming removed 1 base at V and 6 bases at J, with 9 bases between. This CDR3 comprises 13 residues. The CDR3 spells CAWSGQGHEKLFF. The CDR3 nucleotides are TGTGCCTGGAGTGGCCAGGGGCATGAAAAACTGTTTTTT.

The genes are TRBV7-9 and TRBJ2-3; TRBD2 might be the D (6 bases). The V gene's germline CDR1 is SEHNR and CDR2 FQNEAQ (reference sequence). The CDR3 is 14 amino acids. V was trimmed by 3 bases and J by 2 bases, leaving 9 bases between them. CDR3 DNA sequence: TGTGCCAGCAGCTTCGCTAGCGCCACAGATACGCAGTATTTT. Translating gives CASSFASATDTQYF. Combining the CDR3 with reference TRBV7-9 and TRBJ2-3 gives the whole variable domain DTGVSQNPRHKITKRGQNVTFRCDPISEHNRLYWYRQTLGQGPEFLTYFQNEAQLEKSRLLSDRFSAERPKGSFSTLEIQRTEQGDSAMYLCASSFASATDTQYFGPGTRLTVL.